This T cell receptor (beta chain) was sequenced in a study of blood T cells in healthy people across ages. General study points: Diversity figures based on one million T cells were deemed too low. While age rose, TCR beta diversity per million T cells dropped in a roughly linear way.

Together with a sample-barcoded 5' primer, a J-beta primer mix was included in a second PCR lasting 7 to 11 cycles. TCRdb reprocessed the 5' RACE reads via MiXCR and lists one record per CDR3 protein. The sample has about 280,000 distinct CDR3 sequences; roughly 26% are singletons. Every sample yielded at least 6 million isolated PBMCs. About this clonotype itself: What it binds is not known.

Per germline, CDR1 SGHRS and CDR2 YFSETQ. The CDR3 loop spans 14 amino acids. Trimming removed 7 bases at V and 4 bases at J, with 17 bases between. The sequenced sample consisted of blood. This sequence originates from a woman between 70 and 85 years old in good health. The genes are TRBV5-1 and TRBJ1-2; tentatively, D is TRBD1 (6 bases). The chain's CDR3 is CASAPGAGGYGYTF. As DNA, the CDR3 is TGCGCCAGCGCCCCAGGGGCGGGGGGCTATGGCTACACCTTC.